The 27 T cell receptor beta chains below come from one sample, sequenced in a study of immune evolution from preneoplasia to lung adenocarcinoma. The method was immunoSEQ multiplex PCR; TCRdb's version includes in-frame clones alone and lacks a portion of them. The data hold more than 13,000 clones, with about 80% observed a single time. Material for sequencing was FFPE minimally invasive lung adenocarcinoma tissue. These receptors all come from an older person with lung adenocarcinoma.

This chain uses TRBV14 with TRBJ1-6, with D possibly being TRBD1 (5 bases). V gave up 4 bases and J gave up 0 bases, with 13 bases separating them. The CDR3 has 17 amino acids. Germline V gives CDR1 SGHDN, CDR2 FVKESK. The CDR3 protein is CASSRRQHSSYNSPLHF. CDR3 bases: TGTGCCAGCAGCCGCCGACAGCACAGCTCCTATAATTCACCCCTCCACTTT.

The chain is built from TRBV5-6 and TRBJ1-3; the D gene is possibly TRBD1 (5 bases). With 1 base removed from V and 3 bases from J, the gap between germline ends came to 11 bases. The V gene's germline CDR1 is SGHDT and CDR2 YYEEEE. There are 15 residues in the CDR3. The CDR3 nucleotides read TGTGCCAGCAGCTTGACAGGAGGTGGTGGAAACACCATATATTTT. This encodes CASSLTGGGGNTIYF.

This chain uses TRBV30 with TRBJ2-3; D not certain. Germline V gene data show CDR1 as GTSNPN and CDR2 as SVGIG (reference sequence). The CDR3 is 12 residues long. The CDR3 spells CAGGGYTDTQYF. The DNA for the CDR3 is TGTGCAGGTGGTGGTTACACAGATACGCAGTATTTT.

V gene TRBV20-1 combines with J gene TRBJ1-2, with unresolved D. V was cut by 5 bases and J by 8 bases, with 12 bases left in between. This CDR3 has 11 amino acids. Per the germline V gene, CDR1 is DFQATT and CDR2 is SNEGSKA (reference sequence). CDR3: CSAYHSKGYTF. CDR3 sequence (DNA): TGCAGTGCTTACCACAGTAAGGGCTACACCTTC.

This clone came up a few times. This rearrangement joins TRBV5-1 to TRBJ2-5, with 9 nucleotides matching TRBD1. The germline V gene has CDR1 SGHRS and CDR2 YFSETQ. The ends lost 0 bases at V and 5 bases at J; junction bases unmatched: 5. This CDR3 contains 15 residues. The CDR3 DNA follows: TGCGCCAGCAGCTTGGAGGGGACAGGGTACGAGACCCAGTACTTC. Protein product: CASSLEGTGYETQYF.

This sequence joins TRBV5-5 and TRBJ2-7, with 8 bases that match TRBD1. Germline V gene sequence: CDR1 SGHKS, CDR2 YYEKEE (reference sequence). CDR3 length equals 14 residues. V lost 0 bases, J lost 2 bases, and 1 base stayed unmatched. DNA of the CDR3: TGTGCCAGCAGCTTGGGGGGACAGGCCTACGAGCAGTACTTC. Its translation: CASSLGGQAYEQYF.

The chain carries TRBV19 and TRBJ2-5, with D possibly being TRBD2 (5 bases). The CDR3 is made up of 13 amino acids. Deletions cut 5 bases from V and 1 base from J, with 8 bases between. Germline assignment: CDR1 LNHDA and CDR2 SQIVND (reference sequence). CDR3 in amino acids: CASSGGFQETQYF. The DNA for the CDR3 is TGTGCCAGTAGTGGAGGATTCCAAGAGACCCAGTACTTC.

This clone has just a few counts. CDR3 residues: CASTETLTGAGANVLTF. The CDR3 region has the DNA TGTGCCAGCACCGAAACGCTGACAGGGGCTGGGGCCAACGTCCTGACTTTC. The J gene is TRBJ2-6, the V gene TRBV2, with 8 bases aligning to TRBD1. CDR3 length: 17 residues. V was clipped by 7 bases and J by 2 bases; unmatched bases: 10. Germline V lookup: CDR1 SNHLY, CDR2 FYNNEI.

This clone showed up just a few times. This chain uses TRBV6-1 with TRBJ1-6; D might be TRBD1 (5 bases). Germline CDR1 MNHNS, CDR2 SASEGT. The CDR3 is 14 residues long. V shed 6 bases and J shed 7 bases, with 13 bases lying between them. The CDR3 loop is CASRPDGGNSPLHF. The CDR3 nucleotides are TGTGCCAGCAGGCCCGACGGGGGGAATTCACCCCTCCACTTT.

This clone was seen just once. The CDR3 DNA reads as TGTGCCAGCAGCTTGAAGGGACAGCCCTACAATGAGCAGTTCTTC. The encoded protein is CASSLKGQPYNEQFF. V is TRBV5-4 and J is TRBJ2-1, with 7 bases identical to TRBD1. The V gene end was trimmed by 1 base and the J gene end by 2 bases; junction bases not matched to a gene: 3. In germline, CDR1 is SGHNT, CDR2 YYREEE (reference sequence). The CDR3 contains 15 residues.

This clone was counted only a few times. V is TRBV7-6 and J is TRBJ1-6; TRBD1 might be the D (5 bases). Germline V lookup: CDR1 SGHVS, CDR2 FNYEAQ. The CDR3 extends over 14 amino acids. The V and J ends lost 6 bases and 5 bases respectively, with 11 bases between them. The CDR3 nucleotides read TGTGCCAGCAGTCCCGGGACGGATAATTCACCCCTCCACTTT. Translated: CASSPGTDNSPLHF.

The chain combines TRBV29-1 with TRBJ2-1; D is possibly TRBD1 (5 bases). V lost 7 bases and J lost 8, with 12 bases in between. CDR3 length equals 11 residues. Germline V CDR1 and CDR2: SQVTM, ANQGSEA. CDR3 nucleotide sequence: TGCAGCGGTGACAGTATTGATGAGCAGTTCTTC. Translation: CSGDSIDEQFF.

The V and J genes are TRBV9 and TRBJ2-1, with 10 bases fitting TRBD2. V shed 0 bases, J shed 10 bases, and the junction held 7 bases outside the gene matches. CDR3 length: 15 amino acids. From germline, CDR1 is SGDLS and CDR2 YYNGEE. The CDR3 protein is CASSVGGAGGLEQFF. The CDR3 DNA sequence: TGTGCCAGCAGCGTAGGGGGAGCGGGAGGGTTGGAGCAGTTCTTC.

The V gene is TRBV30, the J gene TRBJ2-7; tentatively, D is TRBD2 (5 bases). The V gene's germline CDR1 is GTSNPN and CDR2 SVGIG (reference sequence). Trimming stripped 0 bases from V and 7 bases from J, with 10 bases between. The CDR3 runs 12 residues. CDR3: CAWSVDGREQYF. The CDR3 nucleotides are TGTGCCTGGAGTGTAGATGGGAGAGAGCAGTACTTC.

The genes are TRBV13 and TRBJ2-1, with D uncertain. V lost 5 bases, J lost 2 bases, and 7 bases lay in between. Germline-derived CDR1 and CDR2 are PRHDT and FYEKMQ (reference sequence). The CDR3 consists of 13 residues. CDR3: CASSERAYNEQFF. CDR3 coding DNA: TGTGCCAGCAGCGAAAGGGCCTACAATGAGCAGTTCTTC.

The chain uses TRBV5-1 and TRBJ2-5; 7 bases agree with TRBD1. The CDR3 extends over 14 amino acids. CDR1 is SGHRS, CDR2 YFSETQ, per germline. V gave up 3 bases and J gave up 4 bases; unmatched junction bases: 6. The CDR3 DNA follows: TGCGCCAGCAGCTCGGGACAGCCAAGAGAGACCCAGTACTTC. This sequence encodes CASSSGQPRETQYF.

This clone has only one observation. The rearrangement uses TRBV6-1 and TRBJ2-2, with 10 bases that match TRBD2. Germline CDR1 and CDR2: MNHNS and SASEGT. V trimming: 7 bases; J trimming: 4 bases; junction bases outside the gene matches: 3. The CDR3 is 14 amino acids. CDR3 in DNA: TGTGCCAGCACCTTAGCGGGGGGCACCGGGGAGCTGTTTTTT. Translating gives CASTLAGGTGELFF.

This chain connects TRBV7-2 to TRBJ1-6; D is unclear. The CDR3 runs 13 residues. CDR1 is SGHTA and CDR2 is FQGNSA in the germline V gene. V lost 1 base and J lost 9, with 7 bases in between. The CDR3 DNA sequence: TGTGCCAGCAGCTTAGACTTCGGTTCACCCCTCCACTTT. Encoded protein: CASSLDFGSPLHF.

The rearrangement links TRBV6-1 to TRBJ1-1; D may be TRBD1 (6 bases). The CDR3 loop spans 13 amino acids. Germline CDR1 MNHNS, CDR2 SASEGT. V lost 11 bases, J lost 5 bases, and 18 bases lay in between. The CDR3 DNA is TGTGCCTCTCAAAGGGGGTGGCGGACTGAAGCTTTCTTT. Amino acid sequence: CASQRGWRTEAFF.

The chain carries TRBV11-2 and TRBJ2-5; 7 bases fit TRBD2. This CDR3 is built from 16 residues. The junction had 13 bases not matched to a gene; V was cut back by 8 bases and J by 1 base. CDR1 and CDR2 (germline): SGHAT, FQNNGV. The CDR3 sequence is CASGPMSREFQETQYF. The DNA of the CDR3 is TGTGCCAGCGGACCCATGTCGCGGGAGTTCCAAGAGACCCAGTACTTC.

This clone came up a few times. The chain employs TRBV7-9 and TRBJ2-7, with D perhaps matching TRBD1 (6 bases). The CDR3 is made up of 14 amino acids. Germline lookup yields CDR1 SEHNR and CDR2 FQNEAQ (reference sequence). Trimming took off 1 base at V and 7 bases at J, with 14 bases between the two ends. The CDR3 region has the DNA TGTGCCAGCAGCTTAGACAGGGTTATTTGGGAGCAGTACTTC. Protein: CASSLDRVIWEQYF.

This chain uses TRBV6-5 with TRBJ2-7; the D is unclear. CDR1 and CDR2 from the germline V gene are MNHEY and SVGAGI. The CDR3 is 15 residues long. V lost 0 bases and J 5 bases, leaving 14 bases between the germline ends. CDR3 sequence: CASSYSVVETHEQYF. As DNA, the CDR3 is TGTGCCAGCAGTTACTCAGTAGTGGAGACCCACGAGCAGTACTTC.

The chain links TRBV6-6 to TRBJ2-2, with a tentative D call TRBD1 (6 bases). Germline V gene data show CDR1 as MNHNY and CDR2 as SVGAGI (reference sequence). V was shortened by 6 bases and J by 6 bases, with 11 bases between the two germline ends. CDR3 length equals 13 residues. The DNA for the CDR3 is TGTGCCAGCAGCCCAACAGGGTCCGGGGAGCTGTTTTTT. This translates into CASSPTGSGELFF.

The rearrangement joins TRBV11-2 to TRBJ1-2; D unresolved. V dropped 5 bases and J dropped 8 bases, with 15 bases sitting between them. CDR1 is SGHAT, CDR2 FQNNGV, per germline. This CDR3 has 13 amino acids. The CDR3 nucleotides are TGTGCCAGCAGCGCCGACGGCCCGGGGGGCTACACCTTC. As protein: CASSADGPGGYTF.

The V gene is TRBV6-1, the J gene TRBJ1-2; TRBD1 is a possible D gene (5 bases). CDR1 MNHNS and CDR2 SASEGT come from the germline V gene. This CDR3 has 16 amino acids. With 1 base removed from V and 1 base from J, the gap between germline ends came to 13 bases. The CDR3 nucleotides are TGTGCCAGCAGTGAAGGGACTTACAGGCTTAACTATGGCTACACCTTC. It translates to CASSEGTYRLNYGYTF.

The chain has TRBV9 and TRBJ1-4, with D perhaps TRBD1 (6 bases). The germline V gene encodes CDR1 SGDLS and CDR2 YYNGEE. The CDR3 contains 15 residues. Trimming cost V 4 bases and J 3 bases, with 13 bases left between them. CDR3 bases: TGTGCCAGCAGCACGAGTGGGACACCTAATGAAAAACTGTTTTTT. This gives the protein CASSTSGTPNEKLFF.

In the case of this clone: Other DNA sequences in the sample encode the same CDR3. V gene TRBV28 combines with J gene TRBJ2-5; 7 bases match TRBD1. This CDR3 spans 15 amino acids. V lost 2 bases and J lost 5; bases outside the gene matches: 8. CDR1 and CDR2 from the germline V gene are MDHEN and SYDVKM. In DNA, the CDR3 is TGTGCCAGCAGTTTAAATTTAAGGGGGCGGGAGACCCAGTACTTC. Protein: CASSLNLRGRETQYF.